These 14 T cell receptor beta chains share one sample of origin, sequenced in a study of cytomegalovirus exposure and HLA in healthy donors. The PCR had 60 Vbeta and 13 Jbeta primers. The repertoire was sequenced with immunoSEQ multiplex PCR; TCRdb's copy has only in-frame clones and lacks some. The sample yields tens of thousands of clones, over 75% seen once. Sequenced: PBMCs. Every receptor here comes from a male donor in good health and CMV-seropositive.

This chain joins TRBV2 and TRBJ2-7; maybe TRBD1 (6 bases). Germline lookup yields CDR1 SNHLY and CDR2 FYNNEI. CDR3 length: 15 residues. The germline V and J ends were trimmed by 3 bases and 8 bases, with 20 bases remaining between them. In DNA, the CDR3 is TGTGCCAGCAGTGATATCCGGGCGGGCCGGGACAAGCAGTACTTC. This sequence encodes CASSDIRAGRDKQYF.

The rearrangement uses TRBV9 and TRBJ1-3; 10 nucleotides line up with TRBD1. Germline assignment: CDR1 SGDLS and CDR2 YYNGEE. Unmatched junction bases numbered 14, after V lost 6 bases and J lost 2 bases. CDR3 length: 18 amino acids. DNA of the CDR3: TGTGCCAGCACCGGGACAGGGGTGAGGGGGTTCCCTGGAAACACCATATATTTT. It is translated as CASTGTGVRGFPGNTIYF.

The chain employs TRBV18 and TRBJ2-5, with 11 bases that match TRBD2. From germline, CDR1 is KGHSH and CDR2 LQKENI. This CDR3 is 13 amino acids long. J gave up 4 bases and V 6 bases, and 1 base lay outside the gene matches. The CDR3 protein is CASSGLAGETQYF. The CDR3 DNA follows: TGTGCCAGCTCCGGACTAGCGGGAGAGACCCAGTACTTC.

The chain couples TRBV19 to TRBJ2-3, with D tentatively TRBD1 (5 bases). Deletions cut 6 bases from V and 0 bases from J, with 13 bases between. The CDR3 has 15 residues. Germline lookup yields CDR1 LNHDA and CDR2 SQIVND (reference sequence). DNA for the CDR3: TGTGCCAGTAGGAGACAGCGAACTAGCACAGATACGCAGTATTTT. This sequence encodes CASRRQRTSTDTQYF.

The chain couples TRBV5-4 to TRBJ2-5, with TRBD2 identical over 8 bases. Germline V gene lookup returns CDR1 SGHNT and CDR2 YYREEE (reference sequence). The V and J ends lost 2 bases and 3 bases, in that order; junction bases with no gene match: 3. The CDR3 is 14 residues long. CDR3 region: CASSFELAEETQYF. Written as DNA, the CDR3 is TGTGCCAGCAGCTTTGAACTAGCGGAAGAGACCCAGTACTTC.

The V gene is TRBV7-2, the J gene TRBJ1-4, with a tentative D call TRBD1 (5 bases). The V end was cut by 5 bases, the J end by 7 bases, with 11 bases between. Germline CDR1 reads SGHTA; CDR2 reads FQGNSA. This CDR3 has 13 amino acids. CDR3 DNA sequence: TGTGCCAGCAGCGCCGGGAGGGGTGAAAAACTGTTTTTT. Translating gives CASSAGRGEKLFF.

The chain has TRBV27 and TRBJ2-3; possible D gene TRBD2, 6 bases. Trimming shortened V by 6 bases and J by 0 bases, and 16 bases separated the two germline ends. Germline V gene sequence: CDR1 MNHEY, CDR2 SMNVEV (reference sequence). The CDR3 sequence is 16 residues long. CDR3 DNA sequence: TGTGCCAGCAGCACCGGGGTAGCGGAGAGCACAGATACGCAGTATTTT. Translated, it gives CASSTGVAESTDTQYF.

This chain connects TRBV28 to TRBJ1-3; the D gene is possibly TRBD1 (6 bases). The V end lost 7 bases, the J end lost 1 base, and 14 bases lay between the germline ends. CDR3 size: 15 residues. Germline loops: CDR1 MDHEN, CDR2 SYDVKM. The CDR3: CASNGGRLSGNTIYF. In DNA, the CDR3 is TGTGCCAGCAACGGGGGGCGGCTGTCTGGAAACACCATATATTTT. Complete variable domain (other parts from reference TRBV28 and TRBJ1-3): DVKVTQSSRYLVKRTGEKVFLECVQDMDHENMFWYRQDPGLGLRLIYFSYDVKMKEKGDIPEGYSVSREKKERFSLILESASTNQTSMYLCASNGGRLSGNTIYFGEGSWLTVV.

This clone occurred a few times. This chain links TRBV6-1 with TRBJ2-4; 8 positions match TRBD2. The germline V gene has CDR1 MNHNS and CDR2 SASEGT. J gave up 4 bases and V 7 bases, and 3 bases lay outside the gene matches. The CDR3 runs 13 residues. CDR3 protein: CASKLAEKNIQYF. The CDR3 coding sequence is TGTGCCAGCAAACTAGCGGAGAAAAACATTCAGTACTTC.

The chain carries TRBV18 and TRBJ2-7; TRBD1 might be the D (6 bases). The CDR3 totals 16 residues. Trimming cost V 1 base and J 0 bases, with 13 bases left between them. Germline V CDR1 and CDR2: KGHSH, LQKENI. The CDR3 loop is CASSPQQGSISYEQYF. The DNA of the CDR3 is TGTGCCAGCTCACCACAACAGGGTTCTATCTCCTACGAGCAGTACTTC. Full variable domain (outside the CDR3, taken from reference TRBV18 and TRBJ2-7): NAGVMQNPRHLVRRRGQEARLRCSPMKGHSHVYWYRQLPEEGLKFMVYLQKENIIDESGMPKERFSAEFPKEGPSILRIQQVVRGDSAAYFCASSPQQGSISYEQYFGPGTRLTVT.

The chain employs TRBV27 and TRBJ2-7, with 10 nucleotides matching TRBD2. The length of the CDR3 is 15 residues. Unmatched junction bases numbered 6, after V lost 5 bases and J lost 2 bases. Germline lookup yields CDR1 MNHEY and CDR2 SMNVEV (reference sequence). The CDR3 region has the DNA TGTGCCAGCAGTCCCAGCGGGAGGGCACCCTACGAGCAGTACTTC. Translation gives CASSPSGRAPYEQYF.

The DNA for the CDR3 is TGCGCCAGCAAGGGGCGCCAAGAGACCCAGTACTTC. Its translation: CASKGRQETQYF. The chain has TRBV10-1 and TRBJ2-5; perhaps TRBD1 as D (5 bases). Per germline, CDR1 WNHNN and CDR2 SYGVQD (reference sequence). Trimming took off 7 bases at V and 1 base at J, with 7 bases between the two ends. The CDR3 is made up of 12 amino acids.

The rearrangement uses TRBV13 and TRBJ2-1, with TRBD2 matching 13 bases. This CDR3 region has 15 residues. The germline gives CDR1 PRHDT, CDR2 FYEKMQ (reference sequence). V shed 5 bases and J 9 bases; nucleotides not matched to a gene: 7. The CDR3 protein is CASSPWTSGSREQFF. The CDR3 region has the DNA TGTGCCAGCAGCCCCTGGACTAGCGGGAGTCGTGAGCAGTTCTTC.

This clone was seen a handful of times. The rearrangement links TRBV21-1 to TRBJ1-1; the tabulated D call, TRBD1, remains unverified against the DNA. TRBV21-1 is flagged as a pseudogene. This CDR3 region has 13 residues. The CDR3: CASSKYRAMGAFF. The CDR3 nucleotides are TGTGCCAGCAGCAAGTACAGGGCAATGGGAGCTTTCTTT.